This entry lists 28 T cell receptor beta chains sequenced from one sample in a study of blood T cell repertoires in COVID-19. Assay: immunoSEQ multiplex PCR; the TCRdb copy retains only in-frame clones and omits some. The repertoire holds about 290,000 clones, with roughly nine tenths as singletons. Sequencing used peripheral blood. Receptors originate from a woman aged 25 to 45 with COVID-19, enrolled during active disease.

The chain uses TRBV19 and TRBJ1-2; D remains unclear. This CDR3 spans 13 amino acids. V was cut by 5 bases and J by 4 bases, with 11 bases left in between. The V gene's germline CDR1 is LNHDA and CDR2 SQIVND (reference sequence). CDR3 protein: CASSPTHSYGYTF. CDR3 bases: TGTGCCAGTAGTCCAACGCACAGCTATGGCTACACCTTC.

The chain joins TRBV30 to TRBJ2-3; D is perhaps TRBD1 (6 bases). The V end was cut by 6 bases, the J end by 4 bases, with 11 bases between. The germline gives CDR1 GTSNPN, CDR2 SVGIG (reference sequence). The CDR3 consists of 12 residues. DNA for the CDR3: TGTGCCTGTACAGGGTACTCAGATACGCAGTATTTT. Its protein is CACTGYSDTQYF.

In nucleotides, the CDR3 is TGTGCTAGTGGTTTAGCGGGGGGCGGGGAGCTGTTTTTT. Translating it yields CASGLAGGGELFF. V is TRBV12-5 and J is TRBJ2-2; TRBD2 matches 9 bases. CDR1 and CDR2 (germline): LGHNT, FRNRAP. The length of the CDR3 is 13 residues. V trimming: 3 bases; J trimming: 7 bases; junction bases outside the gene matches: 0.

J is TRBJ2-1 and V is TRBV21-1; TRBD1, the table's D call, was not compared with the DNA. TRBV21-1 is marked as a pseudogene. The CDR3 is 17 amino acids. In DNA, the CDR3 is TGTGCCAGCAGCAAAGGAATTGGGACAGGGACCTACAATGAGCAGTTCTTC. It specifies CASSKGIGTGTYNEQFF.

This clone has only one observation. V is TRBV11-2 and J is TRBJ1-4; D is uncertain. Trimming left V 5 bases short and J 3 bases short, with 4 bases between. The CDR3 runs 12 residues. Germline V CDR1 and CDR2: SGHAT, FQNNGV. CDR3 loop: CASSRSNEKLFF. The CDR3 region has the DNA TGTGCCAGCAGCCGGTCTAATGAAAAACTGTTTTTT.

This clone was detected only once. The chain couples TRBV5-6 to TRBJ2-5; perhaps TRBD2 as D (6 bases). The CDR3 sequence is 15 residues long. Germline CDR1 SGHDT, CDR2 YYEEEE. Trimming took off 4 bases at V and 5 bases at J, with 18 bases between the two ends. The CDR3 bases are TGTGCCAGCAGCCCAAGACTAGGGGAGAGGGAGACCCAGTACTTC. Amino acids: CASSPRLGERETQYF.

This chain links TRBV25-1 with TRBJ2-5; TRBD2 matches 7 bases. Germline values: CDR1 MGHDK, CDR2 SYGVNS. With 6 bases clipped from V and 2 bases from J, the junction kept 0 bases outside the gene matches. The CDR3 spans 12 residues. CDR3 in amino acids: CASSGGQETQYF. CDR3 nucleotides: TGTGCCAGCAGCGGGGGGCAAGAGACCCAGTACTTC.

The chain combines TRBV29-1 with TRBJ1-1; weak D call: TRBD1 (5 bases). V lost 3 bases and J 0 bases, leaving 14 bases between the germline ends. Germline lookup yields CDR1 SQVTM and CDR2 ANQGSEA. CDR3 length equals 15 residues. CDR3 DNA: TGCAGCGTTGAGGGGCAGGTCAGCATGAACACTGAAGCTTTCTTT. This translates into CSVEGQVSMNTEAFF.

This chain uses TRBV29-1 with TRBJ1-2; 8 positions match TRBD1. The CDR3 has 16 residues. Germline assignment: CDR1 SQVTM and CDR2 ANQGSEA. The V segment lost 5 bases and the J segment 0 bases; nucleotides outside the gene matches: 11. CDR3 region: CSVSGTGYVTNYGYTF. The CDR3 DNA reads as TGCAGCGTTAGCGGGACAGGCTATGTAACTAACTATGGCTACACCTTC.

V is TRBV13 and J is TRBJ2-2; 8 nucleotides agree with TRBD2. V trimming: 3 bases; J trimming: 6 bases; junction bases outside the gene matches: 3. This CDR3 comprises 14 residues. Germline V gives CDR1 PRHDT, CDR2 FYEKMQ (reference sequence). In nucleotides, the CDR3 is TGTGCCAGCAGCTTGGGGACTAGGGCCGGGGAGCTGTTTTTT. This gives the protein CASSLGTRAGELFF.

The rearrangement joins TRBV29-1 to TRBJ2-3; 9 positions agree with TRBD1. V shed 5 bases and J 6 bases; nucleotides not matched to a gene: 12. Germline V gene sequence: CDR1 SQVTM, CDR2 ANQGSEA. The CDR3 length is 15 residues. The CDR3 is CSVTGQGWARDTQYF. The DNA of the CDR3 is TGCAGCGTTACGGGACAGGGATGGGCCAGGGATACGCAGTATTTT.

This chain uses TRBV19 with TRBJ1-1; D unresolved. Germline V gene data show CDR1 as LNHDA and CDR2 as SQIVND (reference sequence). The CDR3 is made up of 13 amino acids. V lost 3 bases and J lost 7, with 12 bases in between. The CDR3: CASSIPGWDEAFF. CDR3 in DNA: TGTGCCAGTAGTATCCCGGGATGGGATGAAGCTTTCTTT.

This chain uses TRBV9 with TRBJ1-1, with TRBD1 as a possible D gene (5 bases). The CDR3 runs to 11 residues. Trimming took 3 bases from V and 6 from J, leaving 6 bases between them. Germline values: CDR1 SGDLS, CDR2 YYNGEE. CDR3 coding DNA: TGTGCCAGCAGCGAGGGGTCTGAAGCTTTCTTT. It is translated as CASSEGSEAFF.

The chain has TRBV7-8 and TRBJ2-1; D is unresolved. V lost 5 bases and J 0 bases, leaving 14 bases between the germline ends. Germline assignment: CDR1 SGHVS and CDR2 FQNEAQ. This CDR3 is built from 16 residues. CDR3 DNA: TGTGCCAGCAGCGCAAGAGTCACGAGCTCCTACAATGAGCAGTTCTTC. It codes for CASSARVTSSYNEQFF.

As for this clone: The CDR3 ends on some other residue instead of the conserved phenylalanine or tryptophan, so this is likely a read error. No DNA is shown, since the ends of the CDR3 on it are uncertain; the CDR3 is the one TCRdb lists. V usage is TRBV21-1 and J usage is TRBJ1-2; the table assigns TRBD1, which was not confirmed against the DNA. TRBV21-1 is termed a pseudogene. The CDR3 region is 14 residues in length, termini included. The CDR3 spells CASSKAYDRGRSGG.

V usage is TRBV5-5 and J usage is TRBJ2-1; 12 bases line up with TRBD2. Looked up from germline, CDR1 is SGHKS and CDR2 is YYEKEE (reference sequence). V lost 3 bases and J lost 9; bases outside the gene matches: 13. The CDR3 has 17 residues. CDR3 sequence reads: CASSWGLAGTMASEQFF. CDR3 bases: TGTGCCAGCAGCTGGGGACTAGCGGGTACAATGGCTAGTGAGCAGTTCTTC.

The CDR3 DNA is TGTGCCATCAGTGAGTCGCGACAGGGGCCATCCTTACTTCGGCCCCAGCATTTT. Translation: CAISESRQGPSLLRPQHF. The gene calls are TRBV10-3 and TRBJ1-5, with 8 bases identical to TRBD1. After removal of 0 bases from V and 9 bases from J, the junction contained 16 bases not matched to a gene. Germline CDR1 reads ENHRY; CDR2 reads SYGVKD. The CDR3 totals 18 residues.

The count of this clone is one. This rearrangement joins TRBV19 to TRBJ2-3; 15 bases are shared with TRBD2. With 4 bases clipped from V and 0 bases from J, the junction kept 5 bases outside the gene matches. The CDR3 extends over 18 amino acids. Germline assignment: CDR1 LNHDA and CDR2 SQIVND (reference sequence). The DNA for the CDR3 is TGTGCCAGTAGTAGAGGACTAGCGGGGGGGTCAAGCACAGATACGCAGTATTTT. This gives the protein CASSRGLAGGSSTDTQYF.

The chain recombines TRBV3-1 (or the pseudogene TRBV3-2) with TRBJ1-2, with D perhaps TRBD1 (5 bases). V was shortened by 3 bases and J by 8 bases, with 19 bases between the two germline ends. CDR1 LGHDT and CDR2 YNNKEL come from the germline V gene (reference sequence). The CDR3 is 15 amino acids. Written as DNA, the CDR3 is TGTGCCAGCAGCCAGAACCCGCGTCAGGGTGAGGGCTACACCTTC. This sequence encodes CASSQNPRQGEGYTF.

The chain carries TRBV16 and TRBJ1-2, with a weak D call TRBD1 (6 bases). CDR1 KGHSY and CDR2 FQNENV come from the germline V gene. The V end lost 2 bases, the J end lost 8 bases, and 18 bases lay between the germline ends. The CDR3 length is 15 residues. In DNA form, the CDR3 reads TGTGCCAGCAGCCAAGAGACAGGCCGCCTCGGGGGCTACACCTTC. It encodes CASSQETGRLGGYTF. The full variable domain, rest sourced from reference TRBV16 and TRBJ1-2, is GEEVAQTPKHLVRGEGQKAKLYCAPIKGHSYVFWYQQVLKNEFKFLISFQNENVFDETGMPKERFSAKCLPNSPCSLEIQATKLEDSAVYFCASSQETGRLGGYTFGSGTRLTVV.

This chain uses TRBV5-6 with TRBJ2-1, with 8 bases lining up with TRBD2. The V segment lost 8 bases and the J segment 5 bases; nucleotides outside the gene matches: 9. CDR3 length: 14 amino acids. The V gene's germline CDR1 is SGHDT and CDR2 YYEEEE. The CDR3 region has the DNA TGTGCCAGTAGTATCGCGGGGGGACACAATGAGCAGTTCTTC. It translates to CASSIAGGHNEQFF. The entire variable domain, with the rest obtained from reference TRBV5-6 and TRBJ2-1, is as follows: DAGVTQSPTHLIKTRGQQVTLRCSPKSGHDTVSWYQQALGQGPQFIFQYYEEEERQRGNFPDRFSGHQFPNYSSELNVNALLLGDSALYLCASSIAGGHNEQFFGPGTRLTVL.

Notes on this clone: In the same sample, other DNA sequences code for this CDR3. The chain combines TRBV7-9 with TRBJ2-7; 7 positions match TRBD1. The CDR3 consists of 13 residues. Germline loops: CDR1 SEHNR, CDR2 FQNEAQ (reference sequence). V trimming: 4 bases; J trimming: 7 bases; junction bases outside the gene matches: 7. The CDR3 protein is CASSSRDRGEQYF. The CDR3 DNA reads TGTGCCAGCAGCTCCCGGGACAGAGGGGAGCAGTACTTC.

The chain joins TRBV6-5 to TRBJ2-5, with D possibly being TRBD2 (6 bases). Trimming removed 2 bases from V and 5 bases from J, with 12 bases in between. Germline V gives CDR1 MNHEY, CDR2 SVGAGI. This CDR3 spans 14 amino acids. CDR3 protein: CASSYGGTGETQYF. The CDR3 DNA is TGTGCCAGCAGTTACGGGGGGACGGGGGAGACCCAGTACTTC.

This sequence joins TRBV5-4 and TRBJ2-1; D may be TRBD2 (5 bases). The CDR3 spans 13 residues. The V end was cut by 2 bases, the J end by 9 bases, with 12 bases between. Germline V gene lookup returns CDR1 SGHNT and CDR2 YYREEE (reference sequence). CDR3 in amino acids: CASSFGLQGEQFF. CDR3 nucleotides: TGTGCCAGCAGCTTTGGACTTCAAGGTGAGCAGTTCTTC.

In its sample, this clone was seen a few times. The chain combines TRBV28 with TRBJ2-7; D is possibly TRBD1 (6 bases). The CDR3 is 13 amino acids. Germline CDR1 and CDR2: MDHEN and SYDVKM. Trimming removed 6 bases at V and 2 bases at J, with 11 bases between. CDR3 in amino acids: CASSRGQTYEQYF. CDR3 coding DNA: TGTGCCAGCAGCCGAGGACAGACCTACGAGCAGTACTTC.

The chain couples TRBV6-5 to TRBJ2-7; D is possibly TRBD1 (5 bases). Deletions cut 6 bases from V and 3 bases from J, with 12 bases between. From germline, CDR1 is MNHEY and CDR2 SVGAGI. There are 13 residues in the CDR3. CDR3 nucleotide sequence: TGTGCCAGCAGAGGCGACAGATTCTACGAGCAGTACTTC. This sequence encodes CASRGDRFYEQYF.

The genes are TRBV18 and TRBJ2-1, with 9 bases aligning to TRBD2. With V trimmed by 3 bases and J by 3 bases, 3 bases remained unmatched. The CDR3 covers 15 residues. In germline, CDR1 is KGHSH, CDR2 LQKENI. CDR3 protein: CASSPGLANYNEQFF. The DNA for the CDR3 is TGTGCCAGCTCACCGGGACTAGCCAACTACAATGAGCAGTTCTTC.

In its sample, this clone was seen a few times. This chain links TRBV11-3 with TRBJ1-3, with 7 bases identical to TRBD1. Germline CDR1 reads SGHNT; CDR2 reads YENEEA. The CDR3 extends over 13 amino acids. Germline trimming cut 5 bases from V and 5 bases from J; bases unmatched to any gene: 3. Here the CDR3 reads CASSTGQRNTIYF. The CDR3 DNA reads TGTGCCAGCAGCACGGGACAGAGAAACACCATATATTTT.